The 7 T cell receptor beta chains reported below all come from one sample, sequenced in a study of high-grade serous ovarian cancer treatment subgroups. Libraries were prepared by immunoSEQ multiplex PCR; TCRdb keeps only in-frame clonotypes and omits some of them. The sample contains 25,000 to 30,000 clones, about 88% of which appear only once. Tumor tissue was taken before any definitive surgery or chemotherapy was given. The source material was tumor tissue. Source of these receptors: a human donor with high-grade serous ovarian cancer.

J is TRBJ1-5 and V is TRBV30; possible D gene TRBD1, 5 bases. CDR1 GTSNPN and CDR2 SVGIG come from the germline V gene (reference sequence). V lost 2 bases, J lost 2 bases, and 16 bases lay in between. There are 16 residues in the CDR3. CDR3 bases: TGTGCCTGGAGTCCATCGACCCGAGGGGGCAATCAGCCCCAGCATTTT. It specifies CAWSPSTRGGNQPQHF.

The chain uses TRBV28 and TRBJ1-5; TRBD1 is a possible D gene (5 bases). The V gene lost 4 bases and the J gene lost 2 bases, with 15 bases spanning the gap. This CDR3 is 16 amino acids long. Germline CDR1 MDHEN, CDR2 SYDVKM. CDR3 amino acids: CASSSSGGTRNQPQHF. The CDR3 DNA reads as TGTGCCAGCAGTTCCTCGGGGGGAACTCGCAATCAGCCCCAGCATTTT. Drawing the rest from reference TRBV28 and TRBJ1-5, the complete variable domain is DVKVTQSSRYLVKRTGEKVFLECVQDMDHENMFWYRQDPGLGLRLIYFSYDVKMKEKGDIPEGYSVSREKKERFSLILESASTNQTSMYLCASSSSGGTRNQPQHFGDGTRLSIL.

The chain has TRBV28 and TRBJ2-5, with D possibly TRBD2 on 6 matching bases. The length of the CDR3 is 15 residues. V lost 4 bases and J 4 bases, leaving 16 bases between the germline ends. The germline V gene has CDR1 MDHEN and CDR2 SYDVKM. CDR3 DNA sequence: TGTGCCAGCAGTTCGGGGACTCAGCCGATAGAGACCCAGTACTTC. Translation gives CASSSGTQPIETQYF.

V usage is TRBV5-8 and J usage is TRBJ2-6, with D unresolved. This CDR3 has 14 amino acids. Deletions cut 4 bases from V and 0 bases from J, with 5 bases between. CDR1 and CDR2 from the germline V gene are SGHTS and YDEGEE. DNA of the CDR3: TGTGCCAGCAGCCTGTACTCTGGGGCCAACGTCCTGACTTTC. It encodes CASSLYSGANVLTF.

V gene TRBV11-2 combines with J gene TRBJ2-5; TRBD1 might be the D (6 bases). The CDR3 has 14 residues. V was clipped by 5 bases and J by 5 bases, with 15 bases between them. Germline CDR1 SGHAT, CDR2 FQNNGV. The CDR3 region is CASSLGGGVETQYF. As DNA, the CDR3 is TGTGCCAGCAGCCTAGGGGGTGGCGTCGAGACCCAGTACTTC. Full variable domain (rest looked up from reference TRBV11-2 and TRBJ2-5): EAGVAQSPRYKIIEKRQSVAFWCNPISGHATLYWYQQILGQGPKLLIQFQNNGVVDDSQLPKDRFSAERLKGVDSTLKIQPAKLEDSAVYLCASSLGGGVETQYFGPGTRLLVL.

The V and J genes are TRBV4-2 and TRBJ2-5; D unclear. The CDR3 length is 12 residues. V lost 0 bases, J lost 6 bases, and 5 bases lay in between. Per germline, CDR1 LGHNA and CDR2 YNFKEQ. The CDR3 loop reads CASSQEYQTQYF. CDR3 in DNA: TGTGCCAGCAGCCAAGAGTATCAGACCCAGTACTTC.

This clone was observed a single time. V and J are TRBV2 and TRBJ2-6, with TRBD1 matching 9 bases. This CDR3 is built from 17 residues. J gave up 0 bases and V 6 bases, and 6 bases lay outside the gene matches. Germline V lookup: CDR1 SNHLY, CDR2 FYNNEI. The CDR3 region has the DNA TGTGCCAGCAGAGGGACAGGGAGGGGCTCTGGGGCCAACGTCCTGACTTTC. It translates to CASRGTGRGSGANVLTF.